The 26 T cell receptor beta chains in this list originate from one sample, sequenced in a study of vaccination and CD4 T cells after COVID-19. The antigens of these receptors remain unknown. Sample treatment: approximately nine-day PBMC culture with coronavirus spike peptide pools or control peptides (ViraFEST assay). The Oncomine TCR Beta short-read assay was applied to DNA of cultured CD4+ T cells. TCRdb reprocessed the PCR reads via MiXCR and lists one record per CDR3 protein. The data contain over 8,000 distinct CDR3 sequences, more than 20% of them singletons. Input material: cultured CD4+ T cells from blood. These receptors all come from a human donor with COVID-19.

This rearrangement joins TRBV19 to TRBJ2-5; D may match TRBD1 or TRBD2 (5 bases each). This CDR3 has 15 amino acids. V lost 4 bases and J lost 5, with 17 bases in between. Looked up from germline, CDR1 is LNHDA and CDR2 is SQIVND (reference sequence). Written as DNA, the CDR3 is TGTGCCAGTAGTAACCGGGACCGAGATTTCGAGACCCAGTACTTC. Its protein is CASSNRDRDFETQYF.

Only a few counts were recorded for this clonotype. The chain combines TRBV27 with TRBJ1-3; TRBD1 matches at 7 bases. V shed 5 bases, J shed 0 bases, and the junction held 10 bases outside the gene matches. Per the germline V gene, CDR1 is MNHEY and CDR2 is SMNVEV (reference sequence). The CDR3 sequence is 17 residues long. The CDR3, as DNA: TGTGCCAGCAGTCCCTACAGGGGAGCGGACTCTGGAAACACCATATATTTT. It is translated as CASSPYRGADSGNTIYF.

The CDR3 protein is CASSLPVGTAFF. The CDR3 coding sequence is TGTGCCAGCAGCTTACCGGTCGGCACCGCTTTCTTT. V usage is TRBV5-5 and J usage is TRBJ1-1; no clear D gene. The germline V and J ends were trimmed by 2 bases and 11 bases, with 13 bases remaining between them. This CDR3 is 12 amino acids long. Per germline, CDR1 SGHKS and CDR2 YYEKEE (reference sequence).

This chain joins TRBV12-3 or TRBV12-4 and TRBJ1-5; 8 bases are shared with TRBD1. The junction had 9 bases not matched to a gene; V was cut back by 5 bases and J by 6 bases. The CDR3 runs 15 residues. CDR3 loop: CASSTRTGTGQPQHF. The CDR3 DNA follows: TGTGCCAGCAGTACGCGGACAGGGACGGGTCAGCCCCAGCATTTT.

The DNA for the CDR3 is TGCAGTGCTAGACGGACGGAAAATGAAAAACTGTTTTTT. Protein: CSARRTENEKLFF. The chain couples TRBV20-1 to TRBJ1-4; D call uncertain. CDR3 size: 13 residues. Trimming took off 2 bases at V and 5 bases at J, with 9 bases between the two ends. From germline, CDR1 is DFQATT and CDR2 SNEGSKA (reference sequence).

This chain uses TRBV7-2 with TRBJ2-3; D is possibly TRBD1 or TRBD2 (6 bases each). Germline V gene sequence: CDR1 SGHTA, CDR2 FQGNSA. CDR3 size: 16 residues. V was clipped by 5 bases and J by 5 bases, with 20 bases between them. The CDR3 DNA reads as TGTGCCAGCAGCCGGAGCGAGACTAGGGGACAAGATACGCAGTATTTT. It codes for CASSRSETRGQDTQYF.

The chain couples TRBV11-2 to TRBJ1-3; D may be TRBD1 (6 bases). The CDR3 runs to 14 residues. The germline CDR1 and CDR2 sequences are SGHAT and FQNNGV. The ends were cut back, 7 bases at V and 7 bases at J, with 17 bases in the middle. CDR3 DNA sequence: TGTGCCAGCAAACACAGGGTGTCCGGCAACACCATATATTTT. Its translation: CASKHRVSGNTIYF. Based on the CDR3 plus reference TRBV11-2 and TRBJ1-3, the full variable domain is EAGVAQSPRYKIIEKRQSVAFWCNPISGHATLYWYQQILGQGPKLLIQFQNNGVVDDSQLPKDRFSAERLKGVDSTLKIQPAKLEDSAVYLCASKHRVSGNTIYFGEGSWLTVV.

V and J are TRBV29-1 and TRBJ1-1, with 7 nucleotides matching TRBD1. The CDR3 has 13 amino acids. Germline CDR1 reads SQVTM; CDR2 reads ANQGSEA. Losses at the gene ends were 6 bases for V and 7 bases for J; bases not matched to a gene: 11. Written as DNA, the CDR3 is TGCAGCGTCGCCCCCGGGACAGCTAATGAAGCTTTCTTT. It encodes CSVAPGTANEAFF.

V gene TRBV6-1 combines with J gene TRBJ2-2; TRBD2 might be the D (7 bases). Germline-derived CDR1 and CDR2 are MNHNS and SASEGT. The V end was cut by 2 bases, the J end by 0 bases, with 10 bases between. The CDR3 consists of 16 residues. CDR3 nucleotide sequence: TGTGCCAGCAGTGAAAGGGGGGGAGCGAACACCGGGGAGCTGTTTTTT. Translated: CASSERGGANTGELFF.

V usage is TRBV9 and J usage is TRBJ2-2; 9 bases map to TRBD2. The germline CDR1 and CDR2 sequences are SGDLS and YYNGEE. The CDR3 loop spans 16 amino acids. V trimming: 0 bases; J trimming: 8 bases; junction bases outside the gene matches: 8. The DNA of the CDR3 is TGTGCCAGCAGCGTAGATCCCGCGGGGGGGCCTGGGGAGCTGTTTTTT. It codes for CASSVDPAGGPGELFF.

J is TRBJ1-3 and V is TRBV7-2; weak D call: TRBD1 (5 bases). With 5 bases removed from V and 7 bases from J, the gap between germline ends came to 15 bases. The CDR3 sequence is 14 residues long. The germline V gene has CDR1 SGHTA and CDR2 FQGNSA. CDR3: CASSRDGPQNTIYF. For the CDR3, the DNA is TGTGCCAGCAGCCGGGACGGGCCGCAGAACACCATATATTTT.

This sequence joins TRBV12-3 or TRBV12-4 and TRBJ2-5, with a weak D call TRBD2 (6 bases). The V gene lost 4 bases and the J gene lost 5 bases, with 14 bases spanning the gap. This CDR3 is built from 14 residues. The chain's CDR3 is CASSSSLARETQYF. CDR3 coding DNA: TGTGCCAGCAGTTCATCACTAGCTAGGGAGACCCAGTACTTC.

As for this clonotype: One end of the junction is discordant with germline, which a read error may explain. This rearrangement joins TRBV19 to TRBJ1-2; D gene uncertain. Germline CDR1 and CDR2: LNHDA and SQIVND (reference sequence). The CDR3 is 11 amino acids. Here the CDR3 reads CVSRTEYGYTF. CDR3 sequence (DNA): TGTGTCAGTAGAACGGAGTATGGCTACACCTTC. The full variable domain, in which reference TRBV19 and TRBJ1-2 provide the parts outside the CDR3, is DGGITQSPKYLFRKEGQNVTLSCEQNLNHDAMYWYRQDPGQGLRLIYYSQIVNDFQKGDIAEGYSVSREKKESFPLTVTSAQKNPTAFYLCVSRTEYGYTFGSGTRLTVV.

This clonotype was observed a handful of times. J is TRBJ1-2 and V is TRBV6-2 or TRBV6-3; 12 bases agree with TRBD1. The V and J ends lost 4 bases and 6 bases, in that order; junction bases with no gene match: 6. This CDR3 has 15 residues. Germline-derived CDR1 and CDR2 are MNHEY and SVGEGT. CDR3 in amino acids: CASSFGTGGAHGYTF. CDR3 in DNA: TGTGCCAGCAGTTTCGGGACAGGGGGCGCTCATGGCTACACCTTC.

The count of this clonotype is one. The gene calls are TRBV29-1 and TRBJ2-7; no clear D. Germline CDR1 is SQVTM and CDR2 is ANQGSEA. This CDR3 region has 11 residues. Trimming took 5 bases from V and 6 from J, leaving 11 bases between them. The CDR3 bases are TGCAGCGTTCCCATGTTTTGCGAGCAGTACTTC. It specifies CSVPMFCEQYF.

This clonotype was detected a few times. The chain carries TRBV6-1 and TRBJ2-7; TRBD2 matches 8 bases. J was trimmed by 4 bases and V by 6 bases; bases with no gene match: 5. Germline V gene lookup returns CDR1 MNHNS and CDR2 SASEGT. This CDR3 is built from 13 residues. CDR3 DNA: TGTGCCAGCAGCCGGGGGGGCGGGTACGAGCAGTACTTC. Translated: CASSRGGGYEQYF.

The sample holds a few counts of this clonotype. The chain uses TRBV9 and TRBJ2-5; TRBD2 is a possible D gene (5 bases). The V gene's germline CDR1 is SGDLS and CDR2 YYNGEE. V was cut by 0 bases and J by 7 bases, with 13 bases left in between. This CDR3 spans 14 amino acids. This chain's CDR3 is CASSVATGRGTQYF. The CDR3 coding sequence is TGTGCCAGCAGCGTAGCTACGGGTCGGGGGACCCAGTACTTC.

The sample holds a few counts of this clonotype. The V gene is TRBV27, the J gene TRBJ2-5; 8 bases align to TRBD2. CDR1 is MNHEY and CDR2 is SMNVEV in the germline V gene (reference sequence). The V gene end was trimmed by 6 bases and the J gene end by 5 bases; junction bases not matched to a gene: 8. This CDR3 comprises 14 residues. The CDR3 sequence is CASSQNGLAETQYF. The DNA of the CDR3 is TGTGCCAGCAGCCAGAATGGACTAGCTGAGACCCAGTACTTC.

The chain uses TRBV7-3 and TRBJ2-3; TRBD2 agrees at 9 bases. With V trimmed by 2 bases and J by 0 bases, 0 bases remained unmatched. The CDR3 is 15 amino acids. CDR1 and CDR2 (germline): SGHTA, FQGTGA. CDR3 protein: CASSLAGGSTDTQYF. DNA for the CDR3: TGTGCCAGCAGCTTAGCGGGGGGGAGCACAGATACGCAGTATTTT.

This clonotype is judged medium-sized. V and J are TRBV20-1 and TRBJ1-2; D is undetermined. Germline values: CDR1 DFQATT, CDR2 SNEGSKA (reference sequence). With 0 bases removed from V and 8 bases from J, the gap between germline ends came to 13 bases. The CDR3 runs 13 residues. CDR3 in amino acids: CSARDGIYGGYTF. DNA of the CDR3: TGCAGTGCTAGAGATGGGATCTACGGCGGCTACACCTTC.

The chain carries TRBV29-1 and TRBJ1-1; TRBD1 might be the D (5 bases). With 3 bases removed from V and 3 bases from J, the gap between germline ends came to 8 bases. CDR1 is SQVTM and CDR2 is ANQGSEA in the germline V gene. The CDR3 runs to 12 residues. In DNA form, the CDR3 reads TGCAGCGTTGACCGCAGGGACACTGAAGCTTTCTTT. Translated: CSVDRRDTEAFF.

The CDR3 bases are TGTGCCAGCAGTGGCCCTACAGGGTCCAATCAGCCCCAGCATTTT. Its protein product is CASSGPTGSNQPQHF. The chain has TRBV6-1 and TRBJ1-5, with a weak D call TRBD1 (6 bases). CDR3 length: 15 amino acids. The V end lost 4 bases, the J end lost 3 bases, and 13 bases lay between the germline ends. Germline CDR1 MNHNS, CDR2 SASEGT.

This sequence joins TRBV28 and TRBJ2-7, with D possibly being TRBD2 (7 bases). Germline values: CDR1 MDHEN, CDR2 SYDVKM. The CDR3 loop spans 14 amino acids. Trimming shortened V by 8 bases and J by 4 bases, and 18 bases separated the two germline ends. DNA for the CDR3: TGTGCCAGCCGCCAGCCGGGGGGCGAGTACGAGCAGTACTTC. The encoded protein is CASRQPGGEYEQYF.

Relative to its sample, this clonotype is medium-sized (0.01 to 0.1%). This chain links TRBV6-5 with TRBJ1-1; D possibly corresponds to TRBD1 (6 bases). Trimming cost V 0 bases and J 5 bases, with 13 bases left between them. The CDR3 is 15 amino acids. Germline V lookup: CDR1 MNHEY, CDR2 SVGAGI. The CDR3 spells CASSYSHSGVTEAFF. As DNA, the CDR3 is TGTGCCAGCAGTTACTCGCACTCAGGGGTGACTGAAGCTTTCTTT.

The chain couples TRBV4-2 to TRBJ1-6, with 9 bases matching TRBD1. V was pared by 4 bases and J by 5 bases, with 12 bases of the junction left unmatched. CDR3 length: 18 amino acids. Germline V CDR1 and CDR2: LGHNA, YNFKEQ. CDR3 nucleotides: TGTGCCAGCAGCCCGCCACAGGGGGCGGGAGGGGATAATTCACCCCTCCACTTT. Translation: CASSPPQGAGGDNSPLHF.

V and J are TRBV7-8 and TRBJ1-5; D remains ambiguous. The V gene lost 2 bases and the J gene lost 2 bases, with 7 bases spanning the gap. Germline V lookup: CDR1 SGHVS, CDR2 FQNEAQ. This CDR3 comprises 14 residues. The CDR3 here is CASSLPDRNQPQHF. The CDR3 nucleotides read TGTGCCAGCAGCTTACCGGACCGCAATCAGCCCCAGCATTTT.